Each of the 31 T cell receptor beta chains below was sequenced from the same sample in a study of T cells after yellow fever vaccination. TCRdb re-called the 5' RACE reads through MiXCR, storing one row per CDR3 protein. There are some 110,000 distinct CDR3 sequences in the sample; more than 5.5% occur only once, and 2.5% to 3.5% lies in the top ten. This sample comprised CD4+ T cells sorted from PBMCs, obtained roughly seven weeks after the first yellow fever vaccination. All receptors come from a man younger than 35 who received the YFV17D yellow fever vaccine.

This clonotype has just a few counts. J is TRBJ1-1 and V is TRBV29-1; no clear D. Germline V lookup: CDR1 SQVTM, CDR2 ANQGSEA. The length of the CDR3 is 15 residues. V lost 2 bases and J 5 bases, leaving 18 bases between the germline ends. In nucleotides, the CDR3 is TGCAGCGTTGAAACCACCCCGGGGTTAAGGACTGAAGCTTTCTTT. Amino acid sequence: CSVETTPGLRTEAFF.

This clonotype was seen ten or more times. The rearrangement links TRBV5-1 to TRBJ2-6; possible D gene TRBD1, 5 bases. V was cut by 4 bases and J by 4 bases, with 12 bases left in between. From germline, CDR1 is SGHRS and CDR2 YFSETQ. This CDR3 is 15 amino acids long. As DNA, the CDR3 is TGCGCCAGCAGCGGCCAGGGTGCGGGGGCCAACGTCCTGACTTTC. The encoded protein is CASSGQGAGANVLTF.

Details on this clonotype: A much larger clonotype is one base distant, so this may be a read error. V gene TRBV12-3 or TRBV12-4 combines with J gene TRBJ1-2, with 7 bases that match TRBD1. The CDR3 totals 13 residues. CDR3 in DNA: TGTACCAGCAGATCCTCAGGGGGCTATGGCTACACCTTC. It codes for CTSRSSGGYGYTF.

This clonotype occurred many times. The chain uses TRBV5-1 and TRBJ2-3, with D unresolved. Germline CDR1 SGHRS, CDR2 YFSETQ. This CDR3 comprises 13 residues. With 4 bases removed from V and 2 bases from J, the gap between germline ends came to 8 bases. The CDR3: CASSDDSTDTQYF. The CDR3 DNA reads TGCGCCAGCAGCGACGACTCCACAGATACGCAGTATTTT.

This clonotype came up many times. CDR3 sequence reads: CSATQGGTEAFF. CDR3 DNA sequence: TGCAGTGCAACCCAAGGGGGGACTGAAGCTTTCTTT. The J gene is TRBJ1-1, the V gene TRBV20-1; D may be TRBD1 (6 bases). The germline V and J ends were trimmed by 6 bases and 5 bases, with 13 bases remaining between them. Germline V lookup: CDR1 DFQATT, CDR2 SNEGSKA (reference sequence). This CDR3 has 12 amino acids.

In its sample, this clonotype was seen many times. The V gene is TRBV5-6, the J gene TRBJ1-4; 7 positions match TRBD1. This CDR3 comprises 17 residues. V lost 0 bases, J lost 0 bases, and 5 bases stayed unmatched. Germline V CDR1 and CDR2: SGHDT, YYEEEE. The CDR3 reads CASSLAGRGATNEKLFF. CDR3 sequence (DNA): TGTGCCAGCAGCTTGGCAGGCAGGGGGGCAACTAATGAAAAACTGTTTTTT.

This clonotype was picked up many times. DNA of the CDR3: TGCGCCAGCAGCTTGGCGAGCGGGGGGCAAGATACGCAGTATTTT. Its protein is CASSLASGGQDTQYF. This chain joins TRBV5-1 and TRBJ2-3, with 9 bases fitting TRBD2. Germline CDR1 reads SGHRS; CDR2 reads YFSETQ. The CDR3 is made up of 15 amino acids. Trimming removed 0 bases from V and 5 bases from J; junction bases left unmatched: 4.

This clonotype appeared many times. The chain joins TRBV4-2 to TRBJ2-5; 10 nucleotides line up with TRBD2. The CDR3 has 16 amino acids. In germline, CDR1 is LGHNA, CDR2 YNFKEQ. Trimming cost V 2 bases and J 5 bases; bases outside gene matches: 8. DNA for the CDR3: TGTGCCAGCAGCCAATTGAGCGGGGGGGCCGCCGAGACCCAGTACTTC. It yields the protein CASSQLSGGAAETQYF.

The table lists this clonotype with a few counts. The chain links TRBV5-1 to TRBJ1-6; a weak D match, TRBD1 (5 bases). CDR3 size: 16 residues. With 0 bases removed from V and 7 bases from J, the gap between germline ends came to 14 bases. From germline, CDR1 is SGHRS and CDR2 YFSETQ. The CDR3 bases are TGCGCCAGCAGCTTGGACGAGGGACGGCGAAATTCACCCCTCCACTTT. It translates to CASSLDEGRRNSPLHF.

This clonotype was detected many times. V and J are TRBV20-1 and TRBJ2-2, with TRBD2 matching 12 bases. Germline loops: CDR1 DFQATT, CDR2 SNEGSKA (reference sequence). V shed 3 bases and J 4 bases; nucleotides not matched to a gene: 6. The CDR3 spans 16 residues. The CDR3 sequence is CSARSALAGGTGELFF. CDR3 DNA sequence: TGCAGTGCTAGGTCGGCACTAGCGGGGGGCACCGGGGAGCTGTTTTTT.

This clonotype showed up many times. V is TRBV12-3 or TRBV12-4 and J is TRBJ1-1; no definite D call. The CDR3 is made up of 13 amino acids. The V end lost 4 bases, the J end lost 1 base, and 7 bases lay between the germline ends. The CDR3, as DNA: TGTGCCAGCAGTTGGCGGAAGAACACTGAAGCTTTCTTT. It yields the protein CASSWRKNTEAFF.

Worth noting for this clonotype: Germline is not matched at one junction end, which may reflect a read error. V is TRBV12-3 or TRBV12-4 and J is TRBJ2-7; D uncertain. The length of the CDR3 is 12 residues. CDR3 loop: CARSLTEYEQYF. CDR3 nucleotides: TGTGCCAGAAGTTTGACGGAGTACGAGCAGTACTTC.

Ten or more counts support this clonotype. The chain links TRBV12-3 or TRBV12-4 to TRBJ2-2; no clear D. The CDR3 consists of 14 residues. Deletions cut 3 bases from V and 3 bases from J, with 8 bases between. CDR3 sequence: CASSFDHDTGELFF. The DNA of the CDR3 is TGTGCCAGCAGTTTCGACCATGACACCGGGGAGCTGTTTTTT.

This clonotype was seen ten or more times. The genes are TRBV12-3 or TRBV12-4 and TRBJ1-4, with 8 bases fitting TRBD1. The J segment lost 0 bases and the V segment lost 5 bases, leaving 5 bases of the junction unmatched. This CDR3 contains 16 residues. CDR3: CASSPGQEATNEKLFF. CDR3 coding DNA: TGTGCCAGCAGTCCGGGACAGGAAGCAACTAATGAAAAACTGTTTTTT.

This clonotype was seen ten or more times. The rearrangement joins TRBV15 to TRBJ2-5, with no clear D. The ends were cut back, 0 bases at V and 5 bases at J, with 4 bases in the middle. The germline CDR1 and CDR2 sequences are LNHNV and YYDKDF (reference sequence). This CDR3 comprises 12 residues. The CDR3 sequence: CATSRDLETQYF. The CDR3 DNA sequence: TGTGCCACCAGCAGAGATTTGGAGACCCAGTACTTC.

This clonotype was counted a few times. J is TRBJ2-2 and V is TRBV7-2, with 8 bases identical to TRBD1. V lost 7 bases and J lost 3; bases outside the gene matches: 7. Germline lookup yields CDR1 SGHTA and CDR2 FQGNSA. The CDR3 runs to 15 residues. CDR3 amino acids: CASTWGQAYTGELFF. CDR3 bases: TGTGCCAGCACTTGGGGACAGGCATACACCGGGGAGCTGTTTTTT.

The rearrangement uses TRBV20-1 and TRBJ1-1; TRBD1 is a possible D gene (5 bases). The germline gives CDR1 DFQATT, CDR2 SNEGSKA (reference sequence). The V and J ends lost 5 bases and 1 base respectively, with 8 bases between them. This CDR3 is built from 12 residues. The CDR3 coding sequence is TGCAGTGCTCCTACAGGGAACACTGAAGCTTTCTTT. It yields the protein CSAPTGNTEAFF.

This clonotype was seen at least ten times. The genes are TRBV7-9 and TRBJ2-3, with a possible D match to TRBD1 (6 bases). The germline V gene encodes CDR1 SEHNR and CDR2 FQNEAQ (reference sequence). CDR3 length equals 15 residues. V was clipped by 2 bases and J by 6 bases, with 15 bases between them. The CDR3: CASSLFSTGSDTQYF. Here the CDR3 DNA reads TGTGCCAGCAGCTTATTTTCCACAGGGTCGGATACGCAGTATTTT.

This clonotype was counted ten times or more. CDR3 sequence: CASSYFQSNQPQHF. CDR3 sequence (DNA): TGTGCCAGCAGTTACTTTCAGAGCAATCAGCCCCAGCATTTT. The rearrangement links TRBV6-5 to TRBJ1-5; D is undetermined. Trimming left V 1 base short and J 1 base short, with 5 bases between. This CDR3 region has 14 residues. CDR1 is MNHEY, CDR2 SVGAGI, per germline.

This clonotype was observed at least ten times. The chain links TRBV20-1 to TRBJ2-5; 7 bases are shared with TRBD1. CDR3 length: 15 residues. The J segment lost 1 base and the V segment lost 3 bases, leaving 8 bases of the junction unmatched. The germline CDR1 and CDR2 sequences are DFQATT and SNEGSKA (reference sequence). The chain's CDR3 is CSASHPGTVQETQYF. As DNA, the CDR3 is TGCAGTGCTAGCCACCCTGGGACAGTCCAAGAGACCCAGTACTTC.

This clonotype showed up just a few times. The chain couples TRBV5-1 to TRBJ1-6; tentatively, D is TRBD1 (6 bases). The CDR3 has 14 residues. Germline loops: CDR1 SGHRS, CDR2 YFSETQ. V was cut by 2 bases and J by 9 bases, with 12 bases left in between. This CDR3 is CASSFNRETSPLHF. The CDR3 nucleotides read TGCGCCAGCAGCTTCAACAGGGAGACTTCACCCCTCCACTTT. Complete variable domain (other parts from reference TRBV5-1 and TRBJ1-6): KAGVTQTPRYLIKTRGQQVTLSCSPISGHRSVSWYQQTPGQGLQFLFEYFSETQRNKGNFPGRFSGRQFSNSRSEMNVSTLELGDSALYLCASSFNRETSPLHFGNGTRLTVT.

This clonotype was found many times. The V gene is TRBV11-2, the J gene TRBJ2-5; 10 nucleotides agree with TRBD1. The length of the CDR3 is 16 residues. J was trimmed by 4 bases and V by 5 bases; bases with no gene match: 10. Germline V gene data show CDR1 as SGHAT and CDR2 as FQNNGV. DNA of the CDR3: TGTGCCAGCAGCCAAGGGAGGACAGGGGGAGGAGAGACCCAGTACTTC. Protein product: CASSQGRTGGGETQYF.

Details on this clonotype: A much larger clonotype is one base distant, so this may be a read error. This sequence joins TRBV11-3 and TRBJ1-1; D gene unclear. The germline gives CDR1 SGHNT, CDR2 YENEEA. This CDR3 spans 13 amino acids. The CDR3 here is CASSLRENAEAFF. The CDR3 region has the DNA TGTGCCAGCAGCTTAAGGGAGAACGCTGAAGCTTTCTTT.

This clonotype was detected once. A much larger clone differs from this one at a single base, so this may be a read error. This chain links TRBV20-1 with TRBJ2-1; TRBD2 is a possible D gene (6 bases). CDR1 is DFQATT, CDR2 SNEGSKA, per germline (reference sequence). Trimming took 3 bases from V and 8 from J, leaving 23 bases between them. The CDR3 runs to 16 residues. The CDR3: CSASTPGRGSHHEQFF. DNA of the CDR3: TGCAGTGCTAGCACTCCCGGGAGAGGCTCGCATCATGAGCAGTTCTTC.

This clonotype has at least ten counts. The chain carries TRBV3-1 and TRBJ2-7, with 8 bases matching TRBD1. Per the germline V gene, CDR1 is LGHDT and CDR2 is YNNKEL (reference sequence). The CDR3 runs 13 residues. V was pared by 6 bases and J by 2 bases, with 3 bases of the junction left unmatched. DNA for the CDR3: TGTGCCAGCAGGCAACAGGGGGCCTACGAGCAGTACTTC. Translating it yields CASRQQGAYEQYF.

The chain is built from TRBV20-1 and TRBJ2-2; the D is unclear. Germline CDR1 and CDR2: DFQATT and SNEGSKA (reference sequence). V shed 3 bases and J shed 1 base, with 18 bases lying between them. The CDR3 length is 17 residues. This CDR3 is CSARLLSRSLNTGELFF. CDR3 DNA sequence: TGCAGTGCTAGGCTCTTGTCGCGGAGCCTGAACACCGGGGAGCTGTTTTTT.

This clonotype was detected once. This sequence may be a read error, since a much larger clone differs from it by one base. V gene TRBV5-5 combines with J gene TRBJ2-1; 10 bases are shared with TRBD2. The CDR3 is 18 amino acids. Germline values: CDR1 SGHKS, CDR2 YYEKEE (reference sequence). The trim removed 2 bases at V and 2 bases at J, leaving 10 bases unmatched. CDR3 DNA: TGTGCCAGCAGCTTCGGTAGGAGCGGGGGGGTTACCTACAATGAGCAGTTCTTC. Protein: CASSFGRSGGVTYNEQFF.

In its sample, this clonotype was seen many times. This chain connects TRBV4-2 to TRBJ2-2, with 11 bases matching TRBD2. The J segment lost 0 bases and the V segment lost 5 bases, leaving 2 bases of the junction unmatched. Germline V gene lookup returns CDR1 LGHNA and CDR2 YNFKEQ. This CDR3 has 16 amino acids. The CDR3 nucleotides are TGTGCCAGCAGCTCACTAGCGGGGGCGAACACCGGGGAGCTGTTTTTT. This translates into CASSSLAGANTGELFF.

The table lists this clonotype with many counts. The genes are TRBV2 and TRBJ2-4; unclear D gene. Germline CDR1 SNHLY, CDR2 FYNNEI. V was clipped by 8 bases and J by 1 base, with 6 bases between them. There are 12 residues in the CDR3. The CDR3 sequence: CASGYAKNIQYF. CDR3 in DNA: TGTGCCAGCGGGTACGCCAAAAACATTCAGTACTTC.

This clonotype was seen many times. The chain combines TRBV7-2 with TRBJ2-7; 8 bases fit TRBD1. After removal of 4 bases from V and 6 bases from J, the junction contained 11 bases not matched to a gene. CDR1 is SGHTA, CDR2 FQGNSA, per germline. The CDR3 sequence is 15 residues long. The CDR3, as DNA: TGTGCCAGCAGCTCAGGTGGACAGGGTTTTTTCGAGCAGTACTTC. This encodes CASSSGGQGFFEQYF.

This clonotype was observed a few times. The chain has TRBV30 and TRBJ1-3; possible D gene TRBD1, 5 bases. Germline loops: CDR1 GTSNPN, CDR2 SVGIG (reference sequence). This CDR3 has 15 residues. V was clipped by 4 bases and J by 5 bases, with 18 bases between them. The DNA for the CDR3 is TGTGCCTGGAATGGCGGCGGGGGTAAAAGAAACACCATATATTTT. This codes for CAWNGGGGKRNTIYF.